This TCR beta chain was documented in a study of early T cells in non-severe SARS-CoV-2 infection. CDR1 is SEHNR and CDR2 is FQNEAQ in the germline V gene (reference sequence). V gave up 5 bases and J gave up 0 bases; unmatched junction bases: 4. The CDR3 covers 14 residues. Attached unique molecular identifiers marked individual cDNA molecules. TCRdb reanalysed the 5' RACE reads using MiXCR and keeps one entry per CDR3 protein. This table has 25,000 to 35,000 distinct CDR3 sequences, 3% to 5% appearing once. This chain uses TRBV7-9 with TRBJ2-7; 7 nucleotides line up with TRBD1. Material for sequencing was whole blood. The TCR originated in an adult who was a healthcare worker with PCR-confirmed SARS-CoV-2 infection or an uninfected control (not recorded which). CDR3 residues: CASSPTGSSYEQYF. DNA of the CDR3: TGTGCCAGCAGCCCGACAGGGAGCTCCTACGAGCAGTACTTC.